This T cell receptor (beta chain) is drawn from a study of glioma-infiltrating T cells. The CDR3 has 14 residues. J lost 6 bases, V lost 7 bases, and 6 bases had no gene match. Per germline, CDR1 SNHLY and CDR2 FYNNEI. TCR alpha and beta CDR3 regions were amplified from RNA using iRepertoire nested multiplex PCR. TCRdb analysed the multiplex PCR reads with MiXCR anew, one entry per CDR3 protein. The table includes under 150,000 distinct CDR3 sequences, roughly two fifths detected once. The genes are TRBV2 and TRBJ2-1, with 10 bases fitting TRBD1. The origin of this receptor is a human donor with low-grade glioma or glioblastoma, undergoing nonglioma brain surgery, or in good health (not recorded which). The sample taken for sequencing was glioma tissue, nonneoplastic brain tissue, or PBMCs (not recorded which). CDR3: CASKGTGAPNEQFF. CDR3 nucleotides: TGTGCCAGCAAAGGGACAGGGGCCCCCAATGAGCAGTTCTTC.